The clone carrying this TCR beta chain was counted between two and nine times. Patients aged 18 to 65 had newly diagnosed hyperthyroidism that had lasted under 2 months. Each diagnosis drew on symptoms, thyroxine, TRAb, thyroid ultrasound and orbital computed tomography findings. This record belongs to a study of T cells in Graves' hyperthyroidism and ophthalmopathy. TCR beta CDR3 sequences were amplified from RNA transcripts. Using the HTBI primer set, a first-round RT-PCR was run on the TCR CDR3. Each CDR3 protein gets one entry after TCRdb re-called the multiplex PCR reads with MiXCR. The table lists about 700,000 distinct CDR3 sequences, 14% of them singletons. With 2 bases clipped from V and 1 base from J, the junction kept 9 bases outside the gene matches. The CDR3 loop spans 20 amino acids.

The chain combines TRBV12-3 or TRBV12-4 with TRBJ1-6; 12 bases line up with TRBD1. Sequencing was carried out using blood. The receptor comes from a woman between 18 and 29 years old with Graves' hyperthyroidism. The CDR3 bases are TGTGCCAGCAGTTTAAGGTCCGGGACAGGGGGCGGATCCTATAATTCACCCCTCCACTTT. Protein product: CASSLRSGTGGGSYNSPLHF.